This passage covers 14 T cell receptor beta chains from one sample sequenced in a study of blood T cell repertoires in COVID-19. Clones were read by immunoSEQ multiplex PCR, and TCRdb kept only the in-frame ones, dropping some. The sample shows tens of thousands of clones, 75% to 90% of them seen only once. Sequencing was carried out using peripheral blood. The receptor set was obtained from a woman aged 80 or over with active or convalescent COVID-19.

This clone has a single count. The DNA of the CDR3 is TGTGCCAGCAGACCGGGACTAGCCAAAGAGACCCAGTACTTC. It translates to CASRPGLAKETQYF. This chain connects TRBV7-2 to TRBJ2-5; 9 bases line up with TRBD2. Germline V gene sequence: CDR1 SGHTA, CDR2 FQGNSA. The CDR3 runs to 14 residues. J was trimmed by 3 bases and V by 6 bases; bases with no gene match: 5. The variable domain in full, completed from reference TRBV7-2 and TRBJ2-5, reads GAGVSQSPSNKVTEKGKDVELRCDPISGHTALYWYRQSLGQGLEFLIYFQGNSAPDKSGLPSDRFSAERTGGSVSTLTIQRTQQEDSAVYLCASRPGLAKETQYFGPGTRLLVL.

The chain combines TRBV30 with TRBJ2-3; D gene unclear. CDR3 length equals 12 residues. Per germline, CDR1 GTSNPN and CDR2 SVGIG (reference sequence). V was shortened by 4 bases and J by 9 bases, with 14 bases between the two germline ends. CDR3 residues: CAWIRAPMTQYF. In DNA form, the CDR3 reads TGTGCCTGGATTCGCGCCCCCATGACGCAGTATTTT.

This clone came up once. The CDR3 protein is CASSEVAGADEQFF. CDR3 coding DNA: TGTGCCAGCAGTGAAGTTGCGGGGGCGGATGAGCAGTTCTTC. The chain uses TRBV2 and TRBJ2-1; tentatively, D is TRBD2 (7 bases). The CDR3 has 14 amino acids. The germline V gene encodes CDR1 SNHLY and CDR2 FYNNEI. Between the trimmed V and J ends, which lost 1 base and 8 bases, there was a span of 12 bases.

DNA of the CDR3: TGTGCCAGCAGCTCCGAGCCAGGTGCAACTAATGAAAAACTGTTTTTT. It translates to CASSSEPGATNEKLFF. The chain combines TRBV7-8 with TRBJ1-4; D is unresolved. From germline, CDR1 is SGHVS and CDR2 FQNEAQ. The V gene lost 4 bases and the J gene lost 0 bases, with 12 bases spanning the gap. This CDR3 is 16 amino acids long.

The gene calls are TRBV5-4 and TRBJ1-1, with 8 bases fitting TRBD1. The V gene end was trimmed by 4 bases and the J gene end by 1 base; junction bases not matched to a gene: 6. Germline lookup yields CDR1 SGHNT and CDR2 YYREEE (reference sequence). The CDR3 covers 15 residues. For the CDR3, the DNA is TGTGCCAGCAGCCCAAGACAGGGGAAGAACACTGAAGCTTTCTTT. Translating it yields CASSPRQGKNTEAFF.

This sequence joins TRBV19 and TRBJ2-1, with D possibly matching TRBD2 (6 bases). Germline V gene sequence: CDR1 LNHDA, CDR2 SQIVND (reference sequence). This CDR3 region has 14 residues. V was shortened by 5 bases and J by 3 bases, with 11 bases between the two germline ends. CDR3 coding DNA: TGTGCCAGTAGTCGGGCCGGGGGCTACAATGAGCAGTTCTTC. As protein: CASSRAGGYNEQFF.

The chain couples TRBV30 to TRBJ1-4, with a possible D match to TRBD1 (6 bases). The germline V gene has CDR1 GTSNPN and CDR2 SVGIG (reference sequence). Trimming pared 0 bases from V and 7 bases from J, leaving 15 bases between. CDR3 length: 15 residues. This CDR3 reads CAWSVISTGSEKLFF. The CDR3 nucleotides read TGTGCCTGGAGTGTAATCTCGACAGGCTCTGAAAAACTGTTTTTT.

This clone is a singleton in its sample. In DNA form, the CDR3 reads TGTGCCAGCAGCTTATCGGTGGGGGGGCAATCAGATACGCAGTATTTT. Translating gives CASSLSVGGQSDTQYF. The chain employs TRBV7-2 and TRBJ2-3; D is perhaps TRBD2 (7 bases). Trimming left V 2 bases short and J 4 bases short, with 16 bases between. The CDR3 is 16 amino acids. Germline-derived CDR1 and CDR2 are SGHTA and FQGNSA.

The V gene is TRBV3-1 (or the pseudogene TRBV3-2), the J gene TRBJ2-7; 8 nucleotides align to TRBD2. The germline V gene encodes CDR1 LGHDT and CDR2 YNNKEL (reference sequence). The CDR3 sequence is 17 residues long. Unmatched junction bases numbered 8, after V lost 0 bases and J lost 1 base. The CDR3 DNA is TGTGCCAGCAGCCAAGATCCCCAGCGGGAGAAATCCTACGAGCAGTACTTC. Its protein product is CASSQDPQREKSYEQYF.

A few counts support this clone. The chain uses TRBV7-2 and TRBJ2-7, with 7 bases matching TRBD1. Per germline, CDR1 SGHTA and CDR2 FQGNSA. The CDR3 runs to 16 residues. After removal of 5 bases from V and 2 bases from J, the junction contained 12 bases not matched to a gene. CDR3 sequence: CASSPRTGTATYEQYF. The CDR3 coding sequence is TGTGCCAGCAGCCCCAGGACCGGGACAGCGACCTACGAGCAGTACTTC.

The chain joins TRBV24-1 to TRBJ2-7; TRBD1 matches at 10 bases. The CDR3 has 12 residues. Germline V gene data show CDR1 as KGHDR and CDR2 as SFDVKD. Trimming took 10 bases from V and 1 from J; bases not matched to a gene: 0. The CDR3 spells CATGQGSYEQYF. CDR3 bases: TGTGCCACGGGACAGGGGTCCTACGAGCAGTACTTC.

The J gene is TRBJ2-1, the V gene TRBV5-1, with TRBD2 matching over 7 bases. The junction had 17 bases not matched to a gene; V was cut back by 4 bases and J by 10 bases. Per the germline V gene, CDR1 is SGHRS and CDR2 is YFSETQ. The CDR3 is made up of 16 amino acids. Here the CDR3 reads CASSPTWRLALREQFF. In DNA form, the CDR3 reads TGCGCCAGCAGCCCAACATGGCGACTAGCACTAAGAGAGCAGTTCTTC.

The V call is TRBV3-1 (or the pseudogene TRBV3-2), the J call TRBJ2-3; D not resolved. CDR1 is LGHDT and CDR2 is YNNKEL in the germline V gene (reference sequence). Trimming removed 0 bases at V and 3 bases at J, with 10 bases between. The CDR3 loop spans 15 amino acids. The CDR3 bases are TGTGCCAGCAGCCAAGATCGGTCACCGACAGATACGCAGTATTTT. This translates into CASSQDRSPTDTQYF.

The chain recombines TRBV7-9 with TRBJ1-2; D is ambiguous. The CDR3 spans 14 residues. CDR1 is SEHNR and CDR2 is FQNEAQ in the germline V gene (reference sequence). V lost 2 bases and J 3 bases, leaving 10 bases between the germline ends. The CDR3 DNA sequence: TGTGCCAGCAGCTTAAGGGAGAGGGACTATGGCTACACCTTC. Translated, it gives CASSLRERDYGYTF.